This T cell receptor (beta chain) was sequenced for a study of T cell changes during pregnancy in multiple sclerosis. This clone was detected only once. Germline V CDR1 and CDR2: SQVTM, ANQGSEA. V was pared by 0 bases and J by 7 bases, with 22 bases between. The CDR3 is 16 residues long. The data were produced by immunoSEQ multiplex PCR, yet TCRdb's version contains in-frame clones alone and is incomplete. Altogether tens of thousands of clones are present, around 90% being singletons, with the ten largest covering around 1.6%. Specimen: peripheral blood, collected in the first trimester of pregnancy. The chain employs TRBV29-1 and TRBJ2-7; D is perhaps TRBD2 (7 bases). The TCR comes from a female donor with multiple sclerosis, enrolled in a pregnancy study. CDR3 residues: CSVEDDARGAKEEQYF. Written as DNA, the CDR3 is TGCAGCGTTGAAGATGATGCCCGGGGGGCAAAGGAAGAGCAGTACTTC.